The 19 T cell receptor beta chains presented below share a single source sample, sequenced in a study of T cells after yellow fever vaccination. TCRdb reprocessed the 5' RACE reads via MiXCR and lists one record per CDR3 protein. This table has some 290,000 distinct CDR3 sequences, approximately 11% appearing once. The sample consisted of CD4+ T cells sorted from PBMCs, taken 45 days after the yellow fever booster vaccination. These TCRs come from a young man who received the YFV17D yellow fever vaccine.

The gene calls are TRBV7-9 and TRBJ1-5; 9 bases agree with TRBD1. CDR1 and CDR2 (germline): SEHNR, FQNEAQ (reference sequence). CDR3 length: 16 amino acids. V lost 4 bases to trimming and J lost 7 bases; unmatched junction nucleotides: 11. CDR3 sequence reads: CASSSSPRDRAQPQHF. CDR3 DNA: TGTGCCAGCAGCTCGTCGCCCCGGGACAGGGCGCAGCCCCAGCATTTT.

This clonotype appeared a few times. The J gene is TRBJ1-1, the V gene TRBV5-1; tentatively, D is TRBD1 (6 bases). This CDR3 comprises 16 residues. Per the germline V gene, CDR1 is SGHRS and CDR2 is YFSETQ. Deletions cut 0 bases from V and 3 bases from J, with 15 bases between. The CDR3, as DNA: TGCGCCAGCAGCTTGGCCCCACGCGGACAGTACACTGAAGCTTTCTTT. Protein: CASSLAPRGQYTEAFF.

This clonotype was recorded many times. The J gene is TRBJ2-5, the V gene TRBV5-1, with D perhaps TRBD1 (7 bases). Trimming pared 4 bases from V and 2 bases from J, leaving 18 bases between. CDR3 length: 16 residues. The germline V gene encodes CDR1 SGHRS and CDR2 YFSETQ. The CDR3 region is CASSGGTAPLQETQYF. Written as DNA, the CDR3 is TGCGCCAGCAGCGGGGGGACAGCGCCCCTACAAGAGACCCAGTACTTC.

The chain joins TRBV6-6 to TRBJ1-5, with D hard to call. This CDR3 has 12 residues. Germline lookup yields CDR1 MNHNY and CDR2 SVGAGI (reference sequence). V lost 0 bases and J lost 7, with 4 bases in between. The CDR3 DNA sequence: TGTGCCAGCAGTTACTCCATGCAGCCCCAGCATTTT. This translates into CASSYSMQPQHF.

Ten or more counts support this clonotype. The chain uses TRBV3-1 and TRBJ1-4, with TRBD1 matching over 7 bases. This CDR3 region has 13 residues. The junction had 2 bases not matched to a gene; V was cut back by 3 bases and J by 7 bases. Germline V gene lookup returns CDR1 LGHDT and CDR2 YNNKEL (reference sequence). CDR3 amino acids: CASSHRDSEKLFF. As DNA, the CDR3 is TGTGCCAGCAGCCACAGGGACAGTGAAAAACTGTTTTTT.

Many counts were recorded for this clonotype. The V call is TRBV19, the J call TRBJ2-5; 8 bases are a match to TRBD1. Losses at the gene ends were 5 bases for V and 1 base for J; bases not matched to a gene: 6. The CDR3 has 15 amino acids. The germline V gene has CDR1 LNHDA and CDR2 SQIVND (reference sequence). As DNA, the CDR3 is TGTGCCAGTAGTCCCGGGACAGGAACCCAAGAGACCCAGTACTTC. Amino acid sequence: CASSPGTGTQETQYF.

This clonotype was observed a few times. The V gene is TRBV6-5, the J gene TRBJ2-7; TRBD1 matches 10 bases. Trimming took 0 bases from V and 3 from J; bases not matched to a gene: 2. CDR3 length: 15 amino acids. CDR1 MNHEY and CDR2 SVGAGI come from the germline V gene. The CDR3 region has the DNA TGTGCCAGCAGTTACTCGGGGGACAGGGGCTACGAGCAGTACTTC. Translated: CASSYSGDRGYEQYF.

This clonotype has only a few counts. The CDR3 here is CSARGPGPSQETQYF. The CDR3 DNA is TGCAGTGCTAGAGGACCGGGACCGAGCCAAGAGACCCAGTACTTC. This chain joins TRBV20-1 and TRBJ2-5; D may match TRBD1 or TRBD2 (5 bases each). Trimming removed 1 base at V and 1 base at J, with 13 bases between. This CDR3 region has 15 residues. Germline assignment: CDR1 DFQATT and CDR2 SNEGSKA (reference sequence).

This clonotype was counted a few times. The chain couples TRBV5-1 to TRBJ1-1; no definite D call. Germline V gene lookup returns CDR1 SGHRS and CDR2 YFSETQ. The V end was cut by 1 base, the J end by 3 bases, with 10 bases between. The CDR3 covers 14 residues. CDR3 sequence: CASSLFGRDTEAFF. CDR3 DNA: TGCGCCAGCAGCTTGTTCGGGCGGGACACTGAAGCTTTCTTT.

This clonotype appeared a few times. The chain couples TRBV5-6 to TRBJ2-1; weak D call: TRBD2 (5 bases). CDR3 length equals 14 residues. CDR1 and CDR2 from the germline V gene are SGHDT and YYEEEE. V gave up 6 bases and J gave up 4 bases, with 14 bases separating them. CDR3 protein: CASNTLGPYNEQFF. CDR3 coding DNA: TGTGCCAGCAACACACTAGGCCCATACAATGAGCAGTTCTTC.

The rearrangement joins TRBV4-3 to TRBJ1-1; no clear D. Germline assignment: CDR1 LGHNA and CDR2 YSLEER. V was shortened by 5 bases and J by 0 bases, with 13 bases between the two germline ends. This CDR3 is built from 15 residues. The CDR3 sequence: CASSLNRGMNTEAFF. The CDR3, as DNA: TGCGCCAGCAGCTTAAACCGGGGAATGAACACTGAAGCTTTCTTT.

The V gene is TRBV3-1, the J gene TRBJ2-2; 7 bases agree with TRBD2. V gave up 2 bases and J gave up 4 bases; unmatched junction bases: 4. The length of the CDR3 is 15 residues. Germline-derived CDR1 and CDR2 are LGHDT and YNNKEL (reference sequence). As DNA, the CDR3 is TGTGCCAGCAGCCAACGGCTAGCGGCCACCGGGGAGCTGTTTTTT. Protein: CASSQRLAATGELFF.

This clonotype was seen only a few times. V gene TRBV29-1 combines with J gene TRBJ1-2; unclear D gene. The germline CDR1 and CDR2 sequences are SQVTM and ANQGSEA. Trimming removed 6 bases at V and 10 bases at J, with 6 bases between. This CDR3 comprises 8 residues. DNA for the CDR3: TGCAGCGTGGAGAACTACACCTTC. Amino acid sequence: CSVENYTF.

This clonotype has at least ten counts. The chain uses TRBV7-2 and TRBJ2-2; 8 bases align to TRBD2. The V gene end was trimmed by 5 bases and the J gene end by 7 bases; junction bases not matched to a gene: 9. This CDR3 spans 15 amino acids. CDR1 is SGHTA and CDR2 is FQGNSA in the germline V gene. CDR3 region: CASSQSRGGHGELFF. DNA for the CDR3: TGTGCCAGCAGCCAGTCCCGGGGGGGCCACGGGGAGCTGTTTTTT.

The chain is built from TRBV5-1 and TRBJ1-1; maybe TRBD1 (5 bases). The CDR3 extends over 13 amino acids. The V end was cut by 3 bases, the J end by 6 bases, with 12 bases between. CDR1 and CDR2 (germline): SGHRS, YFSETQ. The CDR3 reads CASSSLQGPEAFF. CDR3 in DNA: TGCGCCAGCAGCTCTCTCCAGGGTCCTGAAGCTTTCTTT.

The table lists this clonotype with many counts. This rearrangement joins TRBV5-1 to TRBJ2-2; D could derive from TRBD1 or TRBD2 (5 bases each). Looked up from germline, CDR1 is SGHRS and CDR2 is YFSETQ. Trimming removed 5 bases from V and 6 bases from J, with 17 bases in between. The CDR3 totals 15 residues. The CDR3 spells CASRTGPGPPGELFF. The DNA of the CDR3 is TGCGCCAGCAGGACGGGACCAGGCCCTCCCGGGGAGCTGTTTTTT.

This sequence joins TRBV5-1 and TRBJ1-2; 10 positions agree with TRBD1. The CDR3 contains 13 residues. Losses at the gene ends were 3 bases for V and 7 bases for J; bases not matched to a gene: 3. In germline, CDR1 is SGHRS, CDR2 YFSETQ. In nucleotides, the CDR3 is TGCGCCAGCAGCTATGGGACAGGGGCTGGCTACACCTTC. Translated, it gives CASSYGTGAGYTF.

The CDR3 region is CASSSGQGAPTGELFF. Here the CDR3 DNA reads TGTGCCAGCAGTAGCGGACAGGGGGCCCCCACCGGGGAGCTGTTTTTT. This chain joins TRBV27 and TRBJ2-2; 11 bases fit TRBD1. Germline-derived CDR1 and CDR2 are MNHEY and SMNVEV (reference sequence). With 5 bases clipped from V and 4 bases from J, the junction kept 6 bases outside the gene matches. CDR3 size: 16 residues.

The chain links TRBV15 to TRBJ2-2; TRBD2 is a possible D gene (7 bases). The CDR3 contains 17 residues. Germline CDR1 reads LNHNV; CDR2 reads YYDKDF (reference sequence). V was pared by 4 bases and J by 5 bases, with 20 bases between. DNA of the CDR3: TGTGCCACCAGCACGAGCCAAATGGGGGGGCGTACCGGGGAGCTGTTTTTT. It yields the protein CATSTSQMGGRTGELFF.